These T cell receptor beta chains were read from a single sample in a study of human T cells and chemical hapten exposure. In TCRdb, the RACE reads were re-called with MiXCR into one record per CDR3 protein. This sample yields 40,000 or so distinct CDR3 sequences, of which about 4.2% are seen a single time; roughly 24% belongs to the top ten. The material sequenced was whole blood, taken in connection with sensitization to the hapten diphenylcyclopropenone (DPC). The source is a man between 50 and 59 years old with alopecia areata. Some clones in this sample may be carry-over from other donors' samples. Each CDR3 is given with its conserved first and last residue. D genes are given only for firm matches. Clone size is not always given. Where it is, it says once, few, many or a class for expanded clones.

J	V	size	D	DNA	CDR3
TRBJ2-3	TRBV4-1	many	.	TGCGCCAGCAGCCAAGTTTTCTATAGTAGGGGGGAGAGGGATACGCAGTATTTT	CASSQVFYSRGERDTQYF
TRBJ2-5	TRBV5-1	many	TRBD2	TGCGCCAGCAGCTTGTTGCTGGGAGGGCCACAAGAGACCCAGTACTTC	CASSLLLGGPQETQYF
TRBJ1-1	TRBV10-1	many	.	TGCGCCAGCAGTTCGAATGTGGACACTGAAGCTTTCTTT	CASSSNVDTEAFF
TRBJ2-3	TRBV10-2	few	TRBD1	TGCGCCAGCAGTGAGTCGAGGACAGGGGGCAGTGGTACGCAGTATTTT	CASSESRTGGSGTQYF
TRBJ2-7	TRBV29-1	many	.	TGCAGCGTTAGTCCGGGGGACGAGCAGTACTTC	CSVSPGDEQYF
TRBJ1-5	TRBV20-1	many	TRBD1	TGCAGTGCTAAAGAAGGGGACAGGTGGCAGCCCCAGCATTTT	CSAKEGDRWQPQHF
TRBJ1-4	TRBV7-2	.	.	TGTGCCAGCAGCTTTTACAGTGATGAAAAACTGTTTTTT	CASSFYSDEKLFF
TRBJ1-5	TRBV19	.	.	TGTGCCAGTAGTATAGATTTCGGACCGATAAGTCGGCATCAGCCCCAGCATTTT	CASSIDFGPISRHQPQHF
TRBJ1-5	TRBV20-1	many	.	TGCAGTGCTAGAGCCGATGGGGGCGGCAATCAGCCCCAGCATTTT	CSARADGGGNQPQHF
TRBJ1-4	TRBV6-4	many	.	TGTGCCAGCAGTGAAGACACCGGTAATGAAAAACTGTTTTTT	CASSEDTGNEKLFF
TRBJ1-3	TRBV27	many	TRBD1	TGTGCCAGCAGTTACAGGGGTGTAAAATCTGGAAACACCATATATTTT	CASSYRGVKSGNTIYF
TRBJ1-4	TRBV3-1	many	.	TGTGCCAGCAGCCAAGGGCCCGGGACTTATGAAAAACTGTTTTTT	CASSQGPGTYEKLFF
TRBJ2-1	TRBV20-1	many	.	TGCAGTGCTAGTGGCAGTTACAATGAGCAGTTCTTC	CSASGSYNEQFF
TRBJ2-5	TRBV7-2	many	.	TGTGCCAGCAGCTTGGGGGCACAAGAGACCCAGTACTTC	CASSLGAQETQYF
TRBJ1-2	TRBV30	many	.	TGTGCCTGGAGTGTCGGGAACGACTATGGCTACACCTTC	CAWSVGNDYGYTF
TRBJ2-7	TRBV4-3	many	.	TGCGCCAGCAGCCACGGACTAAGCGGTCCAACAAGCCACGAGCAGTACTTC	CASSHGLSGPTSHEQYF
TRBJ2-3	TRBV15	many	TRBD2	TGTGCCACCAGCAGAGATCAGGGACTAGGGACAGATACGCAGTATTTT	CATSRDQGLGTDTQYF
TRBJ1-1	TRBV29-1	many	.	TGCAGCGTTGAAGGACAGGCCACTGAAGCTTTCTTT	CSVEGQATEAFF
TRBJ1-5	TRBV6-1	many	.	TGTGCCAGCAGTGAAGTCCGCCTCAGCAATCAGCCCCAGCATTTT	CASSEVRLSNQPQHF
TRBJ2-1	TRBV24-1	many	TRBD2	TGTGCCACCAGTCCTAGCGGGATTAATGAGCAGTTCTTC	CATSPSGINEQFF
TRBJ2-3	TRBV29-1	many	TRBD2	TGCAGCGTTGAATTCCCTCCTGGCACTAGCGGGACAACCACAGATACGCAGTATTTT	CSVEFPPGTSGTTTDTQYF
TRBJ1-1	TRBV5-1	few	TRBD1	TGCGCCAGCAGCCAAGGGACAGGGGGCACTGAAGCTTTCTTT	CASSQGTGGTEAFF
TRBJ2-3	TRBV4-1	many	.	TGCGCCAGCAGCCAGTCGAGTGGCACAGATACGCAGTATTTT	CASSQSSGTDTQYF
TRBJ2-5	TRBV10-3	many	.	TGTGCCATCAGTGAGTCGACTCTGGAGACCCAGTACTTC	CAISESTLETQYF
TRBJ1-1	TRBV7-9	many	.	TGTGCCAGCAGCTTGACCCCTGAAGCTTTCTTT	CASSLTPEAFF
TRBJ2-3	TRBV5-1	many	TRBD2	TGCGCCAGCAGCTTGGCCTTGACGACTAGCGGCACAGATACGCAGTATTTT	CASSLALTTSGTDTQYF
TRBJ2-1	TRBV4-3	many	TRBD2	TGCGCCAGCAGCCAAGTAGAAGCGGGAAGGCGAGTCTTC	CASSQVEAGRRVF
TRBJ2-7	TRBV10-3	many	.	TGTGCCATCCTACAGGGATACGAGCAGTACTTC	CAILQGYEQYF
TRBJ1-1	TRBV29-1	.	.	TGCAGCGTTAGGCAGGCAGTGAACACTGAAGCTTTCTTT	CSVRQAVNTEAFF
TRBJ2-3	TRBV24-1	many	.	TGTGCCACCAGTGACCCGAGGACCATCACAGATACGCAGTATTTT	CATSDPRTITDTQYF
TRBJ2-7	TRBV3-1	.	TRBD2	TGTGCCAGCAGCCGCTCTAGCGGTCGCTCCTACGAGCAGTACTTC	CASSRSSGRSYEQYF